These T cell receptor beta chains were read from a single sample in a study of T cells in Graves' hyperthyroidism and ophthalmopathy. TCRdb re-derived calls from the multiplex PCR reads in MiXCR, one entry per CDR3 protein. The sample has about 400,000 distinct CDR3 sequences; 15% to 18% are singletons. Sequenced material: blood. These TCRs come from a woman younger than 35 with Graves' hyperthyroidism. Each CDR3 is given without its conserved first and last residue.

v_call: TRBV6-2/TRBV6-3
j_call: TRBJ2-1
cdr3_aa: ASSFGLAGYNEQF

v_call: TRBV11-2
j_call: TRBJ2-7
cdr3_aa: ASSAGVASYEQY

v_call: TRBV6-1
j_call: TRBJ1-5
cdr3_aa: ASSLASDPNQPQH

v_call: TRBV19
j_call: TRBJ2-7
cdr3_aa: ASSRRDSNSYEQY

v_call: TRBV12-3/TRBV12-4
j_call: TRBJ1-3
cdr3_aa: ASSAGTGPGNTIY

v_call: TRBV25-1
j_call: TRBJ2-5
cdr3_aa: ASSFGGVPETQY

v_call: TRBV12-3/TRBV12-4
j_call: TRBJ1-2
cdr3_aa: ASSPGQGLANYGYT

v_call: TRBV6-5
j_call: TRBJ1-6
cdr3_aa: ASSYRARTTPLH

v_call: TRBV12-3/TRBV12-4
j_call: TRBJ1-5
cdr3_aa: ASSGGDRRRRYSNQPQH

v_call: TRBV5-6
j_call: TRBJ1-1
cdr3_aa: ASSSWPGSNTEAF